Below, one T cell receptor beta chain is given with its context. The data were produced by immunoSEQ multiplex PCR, yet TCRdb's version contains in-frame clones alone and is incomplete. This table holds more than 90,000 clones, approximately 94% found once. This specimen comes from a study of technical replicates of blood from a few donors. The CDR3 runs to 16 residues. V lost 0 bases and J lost 0; bases outside the gene matches: 5. From germline, CDR1 is SGHKS and CDR2 YYEKEE (reference sequence). This rearrangement joins TRBV5-5 to TRBJ1-1; TRBD1 matches 7 bases. Sequenced sample: T cells isolated from PBMCs. The TCR originated in a human donor in good health. The CDR3 region is CASSLGTTGLNTEAFF. CDR3 bases: TGTGCCAGCAGCTTGGGCACGACAGGGCTGAACACTGAAGCTTTCTTT.